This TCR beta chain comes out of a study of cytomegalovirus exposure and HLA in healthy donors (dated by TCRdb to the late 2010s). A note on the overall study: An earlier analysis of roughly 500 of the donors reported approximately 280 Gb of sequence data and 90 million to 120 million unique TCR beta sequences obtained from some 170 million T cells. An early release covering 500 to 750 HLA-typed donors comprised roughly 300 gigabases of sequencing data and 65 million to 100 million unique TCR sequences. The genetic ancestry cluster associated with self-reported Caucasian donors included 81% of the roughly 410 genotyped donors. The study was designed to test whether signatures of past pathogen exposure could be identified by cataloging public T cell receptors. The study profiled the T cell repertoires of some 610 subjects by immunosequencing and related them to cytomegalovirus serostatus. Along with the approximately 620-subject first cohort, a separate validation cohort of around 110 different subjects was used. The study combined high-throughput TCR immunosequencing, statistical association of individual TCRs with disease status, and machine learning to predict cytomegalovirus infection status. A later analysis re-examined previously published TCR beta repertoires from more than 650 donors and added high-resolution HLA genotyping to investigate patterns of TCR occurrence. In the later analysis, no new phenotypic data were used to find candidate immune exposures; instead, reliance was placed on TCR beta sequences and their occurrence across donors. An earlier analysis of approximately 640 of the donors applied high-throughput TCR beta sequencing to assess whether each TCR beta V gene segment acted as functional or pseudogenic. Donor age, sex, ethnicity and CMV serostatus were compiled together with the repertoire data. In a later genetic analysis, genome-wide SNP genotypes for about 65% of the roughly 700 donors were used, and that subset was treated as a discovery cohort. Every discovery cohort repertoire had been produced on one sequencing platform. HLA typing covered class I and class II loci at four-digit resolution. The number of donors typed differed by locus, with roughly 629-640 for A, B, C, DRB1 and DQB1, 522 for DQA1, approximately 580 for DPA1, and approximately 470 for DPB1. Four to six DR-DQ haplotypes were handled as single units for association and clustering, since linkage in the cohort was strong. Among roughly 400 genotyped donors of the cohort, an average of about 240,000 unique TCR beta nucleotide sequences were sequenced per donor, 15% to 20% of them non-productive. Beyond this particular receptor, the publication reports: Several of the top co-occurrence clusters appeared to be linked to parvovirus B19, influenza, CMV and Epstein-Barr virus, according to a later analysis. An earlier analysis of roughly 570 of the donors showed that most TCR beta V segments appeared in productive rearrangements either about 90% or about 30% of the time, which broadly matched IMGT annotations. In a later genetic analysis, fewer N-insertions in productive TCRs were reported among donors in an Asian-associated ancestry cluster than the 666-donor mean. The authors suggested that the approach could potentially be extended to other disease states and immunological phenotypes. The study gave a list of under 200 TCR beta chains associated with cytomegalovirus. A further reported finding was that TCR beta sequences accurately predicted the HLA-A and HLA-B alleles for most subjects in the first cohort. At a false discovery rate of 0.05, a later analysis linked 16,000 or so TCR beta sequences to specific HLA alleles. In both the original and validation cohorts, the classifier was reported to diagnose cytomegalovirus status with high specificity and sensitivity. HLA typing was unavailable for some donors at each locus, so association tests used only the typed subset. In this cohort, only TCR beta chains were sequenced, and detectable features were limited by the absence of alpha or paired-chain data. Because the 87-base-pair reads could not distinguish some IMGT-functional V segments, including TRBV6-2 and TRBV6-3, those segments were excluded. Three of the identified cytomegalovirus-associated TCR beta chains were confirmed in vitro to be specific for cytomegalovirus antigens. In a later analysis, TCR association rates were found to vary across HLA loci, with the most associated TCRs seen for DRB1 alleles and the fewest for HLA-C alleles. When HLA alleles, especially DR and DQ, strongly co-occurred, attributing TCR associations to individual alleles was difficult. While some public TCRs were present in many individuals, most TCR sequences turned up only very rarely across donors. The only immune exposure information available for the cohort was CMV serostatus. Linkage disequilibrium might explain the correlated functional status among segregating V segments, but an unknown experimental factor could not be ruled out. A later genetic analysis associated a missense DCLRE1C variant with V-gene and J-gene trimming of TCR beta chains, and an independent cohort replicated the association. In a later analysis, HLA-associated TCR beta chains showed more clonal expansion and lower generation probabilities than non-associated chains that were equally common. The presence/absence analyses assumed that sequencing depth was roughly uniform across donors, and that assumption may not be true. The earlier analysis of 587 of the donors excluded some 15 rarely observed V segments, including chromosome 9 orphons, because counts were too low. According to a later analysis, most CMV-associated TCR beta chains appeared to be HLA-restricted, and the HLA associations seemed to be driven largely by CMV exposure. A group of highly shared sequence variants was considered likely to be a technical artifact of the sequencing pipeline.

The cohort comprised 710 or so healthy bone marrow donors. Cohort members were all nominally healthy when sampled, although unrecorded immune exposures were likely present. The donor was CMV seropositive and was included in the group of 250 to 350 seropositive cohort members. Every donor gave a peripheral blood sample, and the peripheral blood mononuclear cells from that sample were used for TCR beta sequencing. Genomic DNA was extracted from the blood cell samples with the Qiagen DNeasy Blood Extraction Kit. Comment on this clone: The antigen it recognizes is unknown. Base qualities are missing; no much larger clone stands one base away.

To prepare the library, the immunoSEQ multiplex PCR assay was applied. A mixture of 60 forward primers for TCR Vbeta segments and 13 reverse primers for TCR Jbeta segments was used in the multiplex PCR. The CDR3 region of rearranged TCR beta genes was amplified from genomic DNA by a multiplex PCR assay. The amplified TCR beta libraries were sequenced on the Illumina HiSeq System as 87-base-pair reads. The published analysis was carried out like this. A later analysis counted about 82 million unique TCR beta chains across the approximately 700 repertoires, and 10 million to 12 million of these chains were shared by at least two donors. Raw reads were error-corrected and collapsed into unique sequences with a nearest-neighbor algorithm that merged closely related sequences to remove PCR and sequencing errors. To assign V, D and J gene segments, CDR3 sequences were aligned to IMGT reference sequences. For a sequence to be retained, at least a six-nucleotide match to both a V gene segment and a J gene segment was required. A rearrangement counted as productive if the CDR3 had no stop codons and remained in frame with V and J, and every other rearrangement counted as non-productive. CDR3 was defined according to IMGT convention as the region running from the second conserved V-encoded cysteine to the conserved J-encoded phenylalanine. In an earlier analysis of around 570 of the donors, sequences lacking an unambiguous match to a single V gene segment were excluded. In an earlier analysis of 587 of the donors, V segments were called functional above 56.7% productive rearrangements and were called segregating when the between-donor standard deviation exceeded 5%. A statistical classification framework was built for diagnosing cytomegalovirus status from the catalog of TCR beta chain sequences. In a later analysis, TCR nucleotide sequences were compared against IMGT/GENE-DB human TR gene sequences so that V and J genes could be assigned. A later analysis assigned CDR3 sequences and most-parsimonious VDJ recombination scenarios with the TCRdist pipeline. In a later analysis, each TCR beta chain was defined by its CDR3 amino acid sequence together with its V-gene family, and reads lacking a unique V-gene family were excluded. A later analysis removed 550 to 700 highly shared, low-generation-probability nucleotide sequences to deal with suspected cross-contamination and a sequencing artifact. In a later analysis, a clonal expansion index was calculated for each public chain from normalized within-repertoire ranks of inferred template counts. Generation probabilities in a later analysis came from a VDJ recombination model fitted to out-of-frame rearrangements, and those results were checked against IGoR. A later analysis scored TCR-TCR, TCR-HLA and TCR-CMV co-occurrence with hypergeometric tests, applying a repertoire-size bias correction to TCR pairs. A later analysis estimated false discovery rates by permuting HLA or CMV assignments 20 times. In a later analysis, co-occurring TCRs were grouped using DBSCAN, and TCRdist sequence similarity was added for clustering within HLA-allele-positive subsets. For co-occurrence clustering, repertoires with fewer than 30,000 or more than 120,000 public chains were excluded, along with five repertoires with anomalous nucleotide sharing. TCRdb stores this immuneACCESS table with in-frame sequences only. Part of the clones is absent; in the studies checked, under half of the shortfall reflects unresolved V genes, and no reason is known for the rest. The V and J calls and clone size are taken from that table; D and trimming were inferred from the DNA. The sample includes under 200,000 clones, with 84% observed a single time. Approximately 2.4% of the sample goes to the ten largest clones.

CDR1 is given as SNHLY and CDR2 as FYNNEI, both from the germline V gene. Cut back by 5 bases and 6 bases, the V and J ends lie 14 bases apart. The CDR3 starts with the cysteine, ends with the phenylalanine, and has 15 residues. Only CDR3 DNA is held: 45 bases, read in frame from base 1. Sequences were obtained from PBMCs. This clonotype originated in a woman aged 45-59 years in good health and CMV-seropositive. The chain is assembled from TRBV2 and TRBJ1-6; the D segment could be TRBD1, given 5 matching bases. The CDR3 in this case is CASSLQTDSNSPLHF. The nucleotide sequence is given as TGTGCCAGCAGTTTACAGACCGACAGTAATTCACCCCTCCACTTT.